The source of this TCR beta chain is a study of T cell responses to AZD1222 COVID-19 vaccine. Study results and caveats: Close to half of spike-specific TCRs reportedly recognize unmutated variant regions. Vaccine-associated CD4 TCRs ranged over spike, dominating at 160-218 and 743-854. Repertoires were obtained solely post-peak T cell response. Increases in Spike-specific TCR breadth and depth were seen after two AZD1222 doses.

With regard to this clone: Its cognate antigen is unknown.

Germline V gives CDR1 SGHAT, CDR2 FQNNGV. This CDR3 contains 19 residues. The ends lost 1 base at V and 9 bases at J; junction bases unmatched: 14. Profiled with immunoSEQ multiplex PCR; TCRdb holds only in-frame clones, not every one. The sample shows some 120,000 clones, approximately 85% of them seen only once. The sample here was peripheral blood, taken on day 0 of MenACWY control vaccination. V gene TRBV11-2 combines with J gene TRBJ2-1, with 14 bases aligning to TRBD2. This receptor was identified in an adult in good health. DNA for the CDR3: TGTGCCAGCAGCTTAGGACTAGCGGGGGGGCAGAGGTTTTTCGGTGAGCAGTTCTTC. Translating gives CASSLGLAGGQRFFGEQFF.